These 6 T cell receptor beta chains share one sample of origin, sequenced in a study of T cell responses to AZD1222 COVID-19 vaccine listed by TCRdb under 2021. Library method: the immunoSEQ multiplex PCR assay. This is the immuneACCESS table as TCRdb keeps it, with only in-frame sequences that have V and J called. A part of the clones is gone; compared with another copy, unresolved V genes explain less than half, and the rest is unexplained. The sample table contains roughly 190,000 clones; only one count was recorded for 91% of them. In total, the top ten clones hold about 1.7% of the sample. According to the study, the label for this sample's time point signals: about 28 days (+/-7) after the second vaccine dose. The sample was peripheral blood, taken 28 days after the second AZD1222 dose. These receptors all stem from an adult who received the AZD1222 COVID-19 vaccine.

The V gene is TRBV5-1, the J gene TRBJ1-2; no clear D. V lost 5 bases and J lost 2, with 10 bases in between. The CDR3 consists of 13 residues. Germline V gene sequence: CDR1 SGHRS, CDR2 YFSETQ. The CDR3 protein is CASRAGRNYGYTF. The CDR3, as DNA: TGCGCCAGCAGGGCCGGGCGGAACTATGGCTACACCTTC.

This chain links TRBV19 with TRBJ1-2; weak D call: TRBD1 (5 bases). The CDR3 consists of 18 residues. The germline CDR1 and CDR2 sequences are LNHDA and SQIVND (reference sequence). V shed 5 bases and J shed 4 bases, with 26 bases lying between them. The DNA for the CDR3 is TGTGCCAGTAGTGCGAATCCCGGGACGAGTACTAGGGCCTATGGCTACACCTTC. Its translation: CASSANPGTSTRAYGYTF.

The chain is built from TRBV29-1 and TRBJ1-2, with 9 bases matching TRBD1. Losses at the gene ends were 4 bases for V and 7 bases for J; bases not matched to a gene: 10. The CDR3 is made up of 14 amino acids. Germline V gene lookup returns CDR1 SQVTM and CDR2 ANQGSEA. The CDR3 protein is CSVGPRQGDGGYTF. The DNA for the CDR3 is TGCAGCGTTGGGCCCCGACAGGGGGACGGTGGCTACACCTTC.

The V and J genes are TRBV30 and TRBJ2-7; a weak D match, TRBD1 (6 bases). The germline V gene encodes CDR1 GTSNPN and CDR2 SVGIG (reference sequence). The CDR3 has 16 residues. V was shortened by 1 base and J by 3 bases, with 19 bases between the two germline ends. Here the CDR3 DNA reads TGTGCCTGGAGTGGTTATGGGGCAGGGGTAGGCTACGAGCAGTACTTC. Amino acids: CAWSGYGAGVGYEQYF.

The rearrangement links TRBV6-2 or TRBV6-3 to TRBJ2-1; TRBD2 might be the D (5 bases). CDR3 length: 15 residues. Deletions cut 2 bases from V and 3 bases from J, with 11 bases between. Germline V CDR1 and CDR2: MNHEY, SVGEGT. The CDR3 spells CASSYTSGLYNEQFF. In DNA form, the CDR3 reads TGTGCCAGCAGTTACACAAGCGGTCTCTACAATGAGCAGTTCTTC.

This clone was observed a single time. This chain uses TRBV7-9 with TRBJ2-3; D ambiguous. CDR3 size: 14 residues. Germline CDR1 is SEHNR and CDR2 is FQNEAQ (reference sequence). V lost 1 base and J 2 bases, leaving 7 bases between the germline ends. CDR3: CASSLEGFTDTQYF. CDR3 DNA: TGTGCCAGCAGCTTAGAGGGTTTCACAGATACGCAGTATTTT. The full variable domain, with the rest looked up from reference TRBV7-9 and TRBJ2-3, is DTGVSQNPRHKITKRGQNVTFRCDPISEHNRLYWYRQTLGQGPEFLTYFQNEAQLEKSRLLSDRFSAERPKGSFSTLEIQRTEQGDSAMYLCASSLEGFTDTQYFGPGTRLTVL.